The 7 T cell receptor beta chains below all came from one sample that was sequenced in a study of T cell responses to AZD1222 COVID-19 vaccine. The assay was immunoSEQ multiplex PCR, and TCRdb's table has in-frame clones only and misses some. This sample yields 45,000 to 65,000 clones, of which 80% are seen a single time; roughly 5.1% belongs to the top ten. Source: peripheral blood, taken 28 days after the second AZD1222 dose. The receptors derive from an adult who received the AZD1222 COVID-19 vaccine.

The CDR3 loop reads CAWSLGVSTEAFF. CDR3 nucleotides: TGTGCCTGGAGTCTCGGGGTTAGCACTGAAGCTTTCTTT. This sequence joins TRBV30 and TRBJ1-1; D remains ambiguous. The CDR3 spans 13 residues. In germline, CDR1 is GTSNPN, CDR2 SVGIG (reference sequence). Trimming left V 2 bases short and J 4 bases short, with 11 bases between.

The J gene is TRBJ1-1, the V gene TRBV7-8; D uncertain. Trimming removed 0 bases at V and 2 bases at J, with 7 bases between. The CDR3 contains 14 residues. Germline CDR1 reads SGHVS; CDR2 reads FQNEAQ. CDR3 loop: CASSLARRNTEAFF. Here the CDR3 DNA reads TGTGCCAGCAGCTTAGCGAGGCGAAACACTGAAGCTTTCTTT.

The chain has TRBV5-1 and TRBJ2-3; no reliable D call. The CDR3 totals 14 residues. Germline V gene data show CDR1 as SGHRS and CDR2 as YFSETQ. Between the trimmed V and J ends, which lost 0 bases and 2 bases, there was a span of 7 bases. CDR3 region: CASSLGTFTDTQYF. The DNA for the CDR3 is TGCGCCAGCAGCTTGGGGACCTTCACAGATACGCAGTATTTT.

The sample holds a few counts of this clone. This chain's CDR3 is CASSSDFYTDTQYF. The CDR3, as DNA: TGTGCCAGCAGCTCGGACTTCTACACAGATACGCAGTATTTT. This chain joins TRBV11-2 and TRBJ2-3; a weak D match, TRBD2 (5 bases). Trimming pared 4 bases from V and 2 bases from J, leaving 10 bases between. Germline V gene sequence: CDR1 SGHAT, CDR2 FQNNGV. This CDR3 comprises 14 residues.

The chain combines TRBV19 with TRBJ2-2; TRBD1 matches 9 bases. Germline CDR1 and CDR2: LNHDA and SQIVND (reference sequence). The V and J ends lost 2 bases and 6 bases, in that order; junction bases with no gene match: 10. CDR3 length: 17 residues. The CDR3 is CASSILIGTGTPGELFF. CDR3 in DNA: TGTGCCAGTAGTATACTCATAGGGACAGGGACCCCCGGGGAGCTGTTTTTT. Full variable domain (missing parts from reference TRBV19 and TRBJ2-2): DGGITQSPKYLFRKEGQNVTLSCEQNLNHDAMYWYRQDPGQGLRLIYYSQIVNDFQKGDIAEGYSVSREKKESFPLTVTSAQKNPTAFYLCASSILIGTGTPGELFFGEGSRLTVL.

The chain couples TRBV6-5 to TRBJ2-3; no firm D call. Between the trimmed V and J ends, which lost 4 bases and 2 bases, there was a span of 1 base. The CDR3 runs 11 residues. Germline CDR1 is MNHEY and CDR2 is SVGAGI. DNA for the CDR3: TGTGCCAGCAGTTCCACAGATACGCAGTATTTT. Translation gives CASSSTDTQYF.

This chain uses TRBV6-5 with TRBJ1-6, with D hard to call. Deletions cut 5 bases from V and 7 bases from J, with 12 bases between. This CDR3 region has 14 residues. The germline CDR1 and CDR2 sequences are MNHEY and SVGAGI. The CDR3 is CASSQTPRNSPLHF. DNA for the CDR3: TGTGCCAGCAGTCAGACCCCGCGGAATTCACCCCTCCACTTT.